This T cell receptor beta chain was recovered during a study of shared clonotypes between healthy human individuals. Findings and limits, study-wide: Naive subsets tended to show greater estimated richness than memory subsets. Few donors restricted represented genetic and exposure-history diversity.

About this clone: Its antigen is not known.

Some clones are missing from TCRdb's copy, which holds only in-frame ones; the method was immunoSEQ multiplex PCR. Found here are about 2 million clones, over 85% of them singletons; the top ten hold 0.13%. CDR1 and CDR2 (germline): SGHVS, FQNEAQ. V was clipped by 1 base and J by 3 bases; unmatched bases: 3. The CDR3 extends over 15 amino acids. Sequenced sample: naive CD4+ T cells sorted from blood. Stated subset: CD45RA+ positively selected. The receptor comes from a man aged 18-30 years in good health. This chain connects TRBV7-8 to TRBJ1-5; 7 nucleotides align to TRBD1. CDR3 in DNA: TGTGCCAGCAGCTTAGGACAGGGCGACAATCAGCCCCAGCATTTT. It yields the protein CASSLGQGDNQPQHF.